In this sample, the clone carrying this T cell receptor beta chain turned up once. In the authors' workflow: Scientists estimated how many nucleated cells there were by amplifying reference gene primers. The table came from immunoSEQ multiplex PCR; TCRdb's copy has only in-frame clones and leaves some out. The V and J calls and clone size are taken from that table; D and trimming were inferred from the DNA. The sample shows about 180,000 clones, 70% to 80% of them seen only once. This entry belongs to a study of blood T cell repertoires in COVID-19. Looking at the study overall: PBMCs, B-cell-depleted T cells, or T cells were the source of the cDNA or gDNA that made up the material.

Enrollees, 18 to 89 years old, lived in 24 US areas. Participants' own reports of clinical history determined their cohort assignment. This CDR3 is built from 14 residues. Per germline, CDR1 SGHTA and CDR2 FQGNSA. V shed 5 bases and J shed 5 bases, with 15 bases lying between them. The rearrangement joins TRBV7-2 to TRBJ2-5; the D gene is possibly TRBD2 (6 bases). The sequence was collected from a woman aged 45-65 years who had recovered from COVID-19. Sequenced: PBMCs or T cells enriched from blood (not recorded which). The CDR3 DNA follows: TGTGCCAGCAGCGCCCTAACTAGCACGGAGACCCAGTACTTC. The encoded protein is CASSALTSTETQYF. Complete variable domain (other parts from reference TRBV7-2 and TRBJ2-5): GAGVSQSPSNKVTEKGKDVELRCDPISGHTALYWYRQSLGQGLEFLIYFQGNSAPDKSGLPSDRFSAERTGGSVSTLTIQRTQQEDSAVYLCASSALTSTETQYFGPGTRLLVL.